This entry is about one T cell receptor beta chain. What antigen it recognizes has not been identified. No much larger clonotype is one base removed from it; base qualities were not supplied. This entry comes from a study of blood T cell repertoires in COVID-19 (dated by TCRdb to about 2020). Some background on the complete study: Samples covering the acute and convalescent phases of COVID-19 were provided by collaborators in the United States, Italy and Spain. The material from the prospective study consisted of cDNA or gDNA derived from T cells, B-cell-depleted T cells, or PBMCs. Deeply sampled blood TCRbeta repertoires from subjects exposed to, actively infected with, or recovered from COVID-19 were included in the dataset. The repertoires were released in a freely available public database meant as a resource for research on the immune response to SARS-CoV-2. Samples came from the ongoing ImmuneRACE study (first 160 participants) plus 1,254 subjects from 6 global collaborators. Sample metadata almost always included a de-identified subject ID, COVID-19 status, age in years and sex. Where available, HLA class I and class II types were obtained from metadata supplied by the sample provider rather than from assay-based typing.

Trimming takes 8 bases from V and 12 bases from J, and the germline ends sit 26 bases apart. From the cysteine up to the phenylalanine, the CDR3 has a length of 14 residues. Just CDR3 DNA is preserved here, 42 bases in frame from base 1. From a lookup of the germline V gene, CDR1 and CDR2 are MDHEN and SYDVKM. What the authors observed across the whole study: Clinical and demographic metadata were provided uncurated, with the amount varying by source and participant.

Enrolling through a virtual design, the prospective study's participants ranged in age from roughly 18 to 100 years and lived across about two dozen United States geographic areas. Cohort assignment in the prospective study relied on participant-reported clinical history from a screening survey and a study questionnaire. Mobile phlebotomists in the prospective study collected whole blood, serum and a nasopharyngeal or oropharyngeal swab from every participant. Participants in the prospective study had the option to provide additional blood draws and questionnaires over an approximately 2-month period. Prospective study blood samples were shipped either frozen or at room temperature before DNA extraction. TCRbeta CDR3 regions were amplified from genomic DNA by means of the immunoSEQ Assay, a bias-controlled multiplex PCR. The paper's processing steps were these. Within the assay, amplification of reference gene primers was used to estimate how many nucleated cells each sample contained. To quantify the absolute abundance of each unique TCRbeta CDR3 rearrangement, sequence reads were collapsed and filtered. For each sample, productive Simpson clonality was calculated as the square root of Simpson's diversity index over productive rearrangements. Not all clones reach the TCRdb copy of this immuneACCESS table, which keeps in-frame sequences only. Checked studies attribute under half of the gap to unresolved V genes and leave the rest unexplained. V, J and clone size reflect that table, while D and trimming were determined from the DNA. The sample profile shows some 270,000 clones; approximately 90% of them were found once. About 4% of the sample belongs to the ten largest clones.

This TCR derives from a woman aged 25 to 39 with acute COVID-19. The sequenced sample consisted of PBMCs or T cells enriched from blood (not recorded which). The chain was built from TRBV28 and TRBJ2-7; TRBD1 is a weak D gene call, 6 bases matching. The CDR3 corresponds to CASAAPTGFEAAYF. The DNA reads TGTGCCAGCGCAGCCCCGACAGGCTTCGAGGCGGCGTACTTC.